This T cell receptor (beta chain) comes out of a study of T-cell reconstitution after alpha-beta-depleted transplantation in children. This clonotype was found many times. Using unique molecular identifiers, the investigators prepared the TCRbeta library. One entry per CDR3 protein, called by TCRdb with MiXCR from the PCR reads. The data show hundreds of thousands of distinct CDR3 sequences, 18% seen once. The CDR3 sequence is 16 residues long. Germline CDR1 is MGHDK and CDR2 is SYGVNS. The J segment lost 0 bases and the V segment lost 5 bases, leaving 4 bases of the junction unmatched. The starting material was PBMCs from the stem cell graft donor, obtained from the stem cell graft. The chain couples TRBV25-1 to TRBJ2-1; TRBD2 agrees at 10 bases. This receptor was identified in a human donor who donated a stem cell graft to a child with acute lymphoblastic leukemia. As DNA, the CDR3 is TGTGCCAGCAGTCCTCTAGCGGGAGCCTCCTACAATGAGCAGTTCTTC. Translation gives CASSPLAGASYNEQFF. Variable domain in full (rest from reference TRBV25-1 and TRBJ2-1): EADIYQTPRYLVIGTGKKITLECSQTMGHDKMYWYQQDPGMELHLIHYSYGVNSTEKGDLSSESTVSRIRTEHFPLTLESARPSHTSQYLCASSPLAGASYNEQFFGPGTRLTVL.